This TCR beta chain was sequenced during a study of human T cells and chemical hapten exposure. Time point: pre-sensitization, week 0. Documented treatment: therapeutic diphenylcyclopropenone sensitization with weekly scalp DPC. As concerns this clonotype: The target antigen is unknown.

The CDR3 consists of 15 residues. The germline CDR1 and CDR2 sequences are MNHNS and SASEGT. J gave up 3 bases and V 6 bases, and 10 bases lay outside the gene matches. Study results and limitations: Patch test score was positively correlated with the counts of PT1 expanded TCRs.

During construction of the library, unique molecular identifiers were attached to individual cDNA molecules for quantitative, reproducible TCR counting. TCRdb analysed the RACE reads with MiXCR anew, one entry per CDR3 protein. The data show approximately 370,000 distinct CDR3 sequences, with 4.5% to 7% seen just once and around 8.6% held by the top ten. The specimen was whole blood, collected in connection with sensitization to the hapten diphenylcyclopropenone (DPC). The rearrangement joins TRBV6-1 to TRBJ1-1; 7 positions match TRBD1. This receptor was identified in a young woman with alopecia areata. Some clones in this sample may be carry-over from other donors' samples. CDR3 in amino acids: CASRGGAGGDTEAFF. The CDR3 DNA reads as TGTGCCAGCAGAGGTGGAGCAGGGGGGGACACTGAAGCTTTCTTT.